This T cell receptor (beta chain) stems from a study of cytomegalovirus exposure and HLA in healthy donors. The CDR3 sequence is 16 residues long. Germline V gene lookup returns CDR1 LGHNA and CDR2 YNFKEQ. Trimming took 0 bases from V and 14 from J; bases not matched to a gene: 16. This clone was observed a few times. Antigen unknown. Findings of the study overall: Among the CMV-associated chains, a few were confirmed in vitro as specific for CMV antigens. TCR association rates varied by HLA locus in a later analysis, with DRB1 highest and HLA-C lowest.

PCR involved 60 Vbeta and 13 Jbeta primers. Only in-frame clones appear in the TCRdb table, and some are missing; sequencing was by immunoSEQ multiplex PCR. The sample contains 150,000 to 200,000 clones, more than 70% of which appear only once. The chain is built from TRBV4-2 and TRBJ1-3; 7 nucleotides agree with TRBD1. The specimen sequenced was PBMCs. The clonotype was recovered from a male donor in good health and CMV-seronegative. The CDR3 here is CASSQDISRGRGMLYF. The CDR3 coding sequence is TGTGCCAGCAGCCAAGATATTAGCAGGGGCAGGGGGATGCTATATTTT.